This T cell receptor beta chain was recovered during a study of T cell responses to AZD1222 COVID-19 vaccine. V was shortened by 1 base and J by 4 bases, with 17 bases between the two germline ends. The germline V gene has CDR1 GTSNPN and CDR2 SVGIG (reference sequence). This CDR3 contains 16 residues. On this clone: The target antigen is unknown.

Study-level results: Among AZD1222 vaccinees, only 5 or 6 were seropositive at baseline.

Here immunoSEQ multiplex PCR was the method, and the copy in TCRdb shows in-frame clones only, minus some. The data contain about 120,000 clones, approximately 87% of them singletons. The sample in question was peripheral blood, obtained on day 0 of AZD1222 vaccination. The clonotype originates from an adult in good health. The J gene is TRBJ2-1, the V gene TRBV30; D is unresolved. The CDR3 nucleotides are TGTGCCTGGAGTGGGCGACTGAGCACCCTTTACAATGAGCAGTTCTTC. It translates to CAWSGRLSTLYNEQFF.